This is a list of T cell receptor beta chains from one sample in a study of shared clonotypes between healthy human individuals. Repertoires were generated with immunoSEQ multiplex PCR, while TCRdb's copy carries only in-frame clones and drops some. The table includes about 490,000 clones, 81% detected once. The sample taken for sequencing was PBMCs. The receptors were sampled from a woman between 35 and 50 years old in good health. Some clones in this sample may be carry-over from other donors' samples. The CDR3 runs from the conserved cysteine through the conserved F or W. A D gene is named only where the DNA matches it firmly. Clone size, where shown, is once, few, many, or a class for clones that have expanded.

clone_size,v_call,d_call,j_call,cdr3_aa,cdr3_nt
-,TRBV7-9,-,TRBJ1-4,CASSFGVNNEKLFF,TGTGCCAGCAGCTTCGGGGTAAATAATGAAAAACTGTTTTTT
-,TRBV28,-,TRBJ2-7,CASSLNPGPGNEQYF,TGTGCCAGCAGTTTAAATCCGGGCCCGGGCAACGAGCAGTACTTC
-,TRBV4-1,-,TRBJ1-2,CASSQGRTVYGYTF,TGCGCCAGCAGCCAGGGCAGAACGGTTTATGGCTACACCTTC
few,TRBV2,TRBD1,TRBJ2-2,CASSGTGGGLTGELFF,TGTGCCAGCTCCGGGACAGGGGGCGGGCTCACCGGGGAGCTGTTTTTT
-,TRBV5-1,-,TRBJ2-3,CASSLGGVTDTQYF,TGCGCCAGCAGCTTGGGCGGGGTCACAGATACGCAGTATTTT
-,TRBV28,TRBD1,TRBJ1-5,CASRTWRTGGQPQHF,TGTGCCAGCAGGACCTGGCGGACAGGGGGCCAGCCCCAGCATTTT
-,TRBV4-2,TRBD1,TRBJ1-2,CASSPGTGTYNYGYTF,TGTGCCAGCAGCCCTGGGACAGGGACTTATAACTATGGCTACACCTTC
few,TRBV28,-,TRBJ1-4,CASSFLRRINEKLFF,TGTGCCAGCAGTTTCTTGAGGAGGATTAATGAAAAACTGTTTTTT
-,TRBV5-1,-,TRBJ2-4,CASSSTAAKNIQYF,TGCGCCAGCAGCAGTACAGCAGCCAAAAACATTCAGTACTTC
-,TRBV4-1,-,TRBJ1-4,CASSHRQQGEKLFF,TGCGCCAGCAGCCACCGACAACAGGGCGAAAAACTGTTTTTT
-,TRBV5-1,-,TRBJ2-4,CASSLEGQPGNIQYF,TGCGCCAGCAGCCTAGAGGGCCAACCCGGAAACATTCAGTACTTC
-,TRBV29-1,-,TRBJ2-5,CSATDSGETQYF,TGCAGCGCCACGGACAGCGGGGAGACCCAGTACTTC
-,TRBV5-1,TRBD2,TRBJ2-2,CASSLGLAVNTGELFF,TGCGCCAGCAGCTTAGGTCTAGCGGTGAACACCGGGGAGCTGTTTTTT
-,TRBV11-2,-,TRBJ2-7,CASSSRAGGHEQYF,TGTGCCAGCAGCTCCCGGGCGGGCGGACACGAGCAGTACTTC
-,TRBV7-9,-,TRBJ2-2,CASSLGGTGELFF,TGTGCCAGCAGCCTAGGGGGCACCGGGGAGCTGTTTTTT
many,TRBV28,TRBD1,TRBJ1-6,CASSSHLRRQGGSSPLHF,TGTGCCAGCAGTTCCCACCTCAGACGACAGGGTGGGAGTTCACCCCTCCACTTT
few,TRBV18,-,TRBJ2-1,CASSLGLTYDEQFF,TGTGCCAGCTCATTGGGGCTTACCTACGATGAGCAGTTCTTC
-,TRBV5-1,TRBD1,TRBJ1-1,CASSGGQGSGTEAFF,TGCGCCAGCAGCGGGGGACAGGGCTCGGGGACTGAAGCTTTCTTT
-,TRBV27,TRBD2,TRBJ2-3,CASSFSGLAGWFTDTQYF,TGTGCCAGCAGTTTCTCGGGACTAGCGGGATGGTTCACAGATACGCAGTATTTT
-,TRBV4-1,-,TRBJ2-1,CASSQMGVDEQFF,TGCGCCAGCAGCCAAATGGGGGTGGATGAGCAGTTCTTC
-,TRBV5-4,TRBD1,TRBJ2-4,CASREGQGQNIQYF,TGTGCCAGCAGGGAGGGACAGGGGCAAAACATTCAGTACTTC
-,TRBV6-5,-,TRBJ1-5,CASSPLGESQPQHF,TGTGCCAGCAGCCCGTTGGGGGAAAGTCAGCCCCAGCATTTT
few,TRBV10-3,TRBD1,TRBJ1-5,CAISGGQDNQPQHF,TGTGCCATCAGTGGGGGACAGGACAATCAGCCCCAGCATTTT
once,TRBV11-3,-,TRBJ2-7,CASSLSRQPTLAASSYEQYF,TGTGCCAGCAGCTTATCTCGGCAGCCAACCTTAGCGGCGAGCTCCTACGAGCAGTACTTC
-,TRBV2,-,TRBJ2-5,CASSQGLHQETQYF,TGTGCCAGCAGTCAGGGACTCCATCAAGAGACCCAGTACTTC
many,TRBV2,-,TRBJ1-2,CASSESTSNYGYTF,TGTGCCAGCAGTGAATCTACGTCTAACTATGGCTACACCTTC
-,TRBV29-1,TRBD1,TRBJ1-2,CSVEDPQGARAGYTF,TGCAGCGTTGAGGATCCACAGGGGGCAAGAGCTGGCTACACCTTC
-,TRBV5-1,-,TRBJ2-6,CASSFMAPANVLTF,TGCGCCAGCAGCTTTATGGCCCCCGCCAACGTCCTGACTTTC
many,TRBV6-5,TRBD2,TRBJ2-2,CASSSVAGRVTGELFF,TGTGCCAGCAGTTCCGTAGCGGGACGTGTCACCGGGGAGCTGTTTTTT
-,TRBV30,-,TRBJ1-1,CAWSPGLGPNTEAFF,TGTGCCTGGAGTCCCGGGCTGGGGCCAAACACTGAAGCTTTCTTT
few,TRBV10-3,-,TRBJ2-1,CAISDMGGGYNEQFF,TGTGCCATCAGTGATATGGGGGGCGGCTACAATGAGCAGTTCTTC
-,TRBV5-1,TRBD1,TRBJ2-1,CASSLVPDRVRYNEQFF,TGCGCCAGCAGCTTGGTTCCGGACAGGGTGAGGTACAATGAGCAGTTCTTC
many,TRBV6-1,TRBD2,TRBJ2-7,CASKVGGGSYEQYF,TGTGCCAGCAAGGTCGGCGGCGGGAGCTACGAGCAGTACTTC
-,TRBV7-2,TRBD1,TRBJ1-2,CASSLARRGGQRYTF,TGTGCCAGCAGCTTAGCGAGGCGGGGGGGACAGCGCTACACCTTC
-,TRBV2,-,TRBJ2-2,CASSVEGRPNTGELFF,TGTGCCAGCAGTGTAGAGGGACGGCCAAACACCGGGGAGCTGTTTTTT
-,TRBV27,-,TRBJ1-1,CASSQMDTTEAFF,TGTGCCAGCAGCCAAATGGACACAACTGAAGCTTTCTTT
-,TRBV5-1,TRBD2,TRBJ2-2,CASSLSPTSGANTGELFF,TGCGCCAGCAGCTTGTCCCCAACTAGCGGCGCGAACACCGGGGAGCTGTTTTTT
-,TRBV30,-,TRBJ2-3,CASEGLSTDTQYF,TGTGCCTCCGAGGGTCTAAGCACAGATACGCAGTATTTT
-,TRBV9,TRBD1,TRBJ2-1,CASSARQRQGAIDNEQFF,TGTGCCAGCAGCGCAAGACAAAGACAGGGGGCGATAGACAATGAGCAGTTCTTC
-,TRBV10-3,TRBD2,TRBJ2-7,CAIRGETSGSSTYEQYF,TGTGCCATCAGGGGCGAGACTAGCGGGAGTTCCACCTACGAGCAGTACTTC
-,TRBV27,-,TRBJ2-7,CASSLKFSYEQYF,TGTGCCAGCAGTTTGAAATTCTCCTACGAGCAGTACTTC
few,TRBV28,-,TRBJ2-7,CASSFLTYEQYF,TGTGCCAGCAGTTTCCTAACCTACGAGCAGTACTTC
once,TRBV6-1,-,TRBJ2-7,CASSEARYEQYF,TGTGCCAGCAGTGAGGCTCGCTACGAGCAGTACTTC
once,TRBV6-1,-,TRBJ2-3,CASTSLSTDTQYF,TGTGCCAGCACTTCACTAAGCACAGATACGCAGTATTTT
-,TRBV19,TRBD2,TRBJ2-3,CASSERAGEMTDTQYF,TGTGCCAGTAGTGAGAGAGCGGGAGAAATGACAGATACGCAGTATTTT